This is a list of T cell receptor beta chains from one sample in a study of control samples from healthy donors and cancer patients. Clones were read by immunoSEQ multiplex PCR, and TCRdb kept only the in-frame ones, dropping some. Found here are 350,000 to 450,000 clones, around nine tenths of them singletons; the top ten hold more than 6%. The specimen sequenced was PBMCs. All receptors derive from a middle-aged man with head and neck cancer. Each CDR3 is given with its conserved first and last residue. A D gene is named only where the DNA matches it firmly. Size is omitted from some rows. Given values are once, few, many or a class for expanded clones.

d_gene: TRBD2
j_gene: TRBJ2-1
abundance: .
v_gene: TRBV5-5
CDR3nt: TGTGCCAGCACCGGGAGGAGCTCCTACAATGAGCAGTTCTTC
CDR3aa: CASTGRSSYNEQFF

d_gene: .
j_gene: TRBJ1-6
abundance: .
v_gene: TRBV27
CDR3nt: TGTGCCAGCAGTTTAGGGCACGGGGGCATCACGAATTCACCCCTCCACTTT
CDR3aa: CASSLGHGGITNSPLHF

d_gene: .
j_gene: TRBJ2-1
abundance: .
v_gene: TRBV6-5
CDR3nt: TGTGCCAGCAGTTACTCCCTGGCAGGGTTCGATGAGCAGTTCTTC
CDR3aa: CASSYSLAGFDEQFF

d_gene: TRBD1
j_gene: TRBJ1-2
abundance: .
v_gene: TRBV27
CDR3nt: TGTGCCAGCAGTGGTGGGACAGGGGGCGTCGAAGGCTACACCTTC
CDR3aa: CASSGGTGGVEGYTF

d_gene: TRBD2
j_gene: TRBJ2-1
abundance: once
v_gene: TRBV3-1/TRBV3-2
CDR3nt: TGTGCCAGCAGCCAAGATGCGCTAGCGGGACTTTACAATGAGCAGTTCTTC
CDR3aa: CASSQDALAGLYNEQFF

d_gene: .
j_gene: TRBJ2-7
abundance: .
v_gene: TRBV3-1/TRBV3-2
CDR3nt: TGTGCCAGCAGCCAATCGACCCGGGAGCAGTACTTC
CDR3aa: CASSQSTREQYF

d_gene: .
j_gene: TRBJ1-1
abundance: once
v_gene: TRBV19
CDR3nt: TGTGCCAGTAGTATACAGGGCTTAGGGAACACTGAAGCTTTCTTT
CDR3aa: CASSIQGLGNTEAFF

d_gene: .
j_gene: TRBJ1-1
abundance: .
v_gene: TRBV18
CDR3nt: TGTGCCAGCTCACCACCGCTGACGAACACTGAAGCTTTCTTT
CDR3aa: CASSPPLTNTEAFF

d_gene: TRBD2
j_gene: TRBJ2-7
abundance: .
v_gene: TRBV12-3/TRBV12-4
CDR3nt: TGTGCCAGCTCCCCTCTAGCGGCCCACGAGCAGTACTTC
CDR3aa: CASSPLAAHEQYF

d_gene: .
j_gene: TRBJ1-5
abundance: .
v_gene: TRBV28
CDR3nt: TGTGCCAGCAGGCAGGGTTTGCAGCCCCAGCATTTT
CDR3aa: CASRQGLQPQHF

d_gene: TRBD1
j_gene: TRBJ2-6
abundance: .
v_gene: TRBV18
CDR3nt: TGTGCCAGCTCACCGAGAACAGGGGGAACTGGGGCCAACGTCCTGACTTTC
CDR3aa: CASSPRTGGTGANVLTF

d_gene: .
j_gene: TRBJ2-1
abundance: .
v_gene: TRBV29-1
CDR3nt: TGCAGCGTTGTGAGCGGGTCAAGCTCCTACAATGAGCAGTTCTTC
CDR3aa: CSVVSGSSSYNEQFF

d_gene: .
j_gene: TRBJ2-7
abundance: .
v_gene: TRBV27
CDR3nt: TGTGCCAGCAGTTTAGTCAGGGCCAAGGGCTACGAGCAGTACTTC
CDR3aa: CASSLVRAKGYEQYF

d_gene: .
j_gene: TRBJ1-5
abundance: .
v_gene: TRBV24-1
CDR3nt: TGTGCCACCAGTGGCTCCGGGGGCGAGCAGCCCCAGCATTTT
CDR3aa: CATSGSGGEQPQHF

d_gene: .
j_gene: TRBJ2-3
abundance: once
v_gene: TRBV28
CDR3nt: TGTGCCAGCGGCGGTCTGGGAGATACGCAGTATTTT
CDR3aa: CASGGLGDTQYF

d_gene: TRBD1
j_gene: TRBJ2-7
abundance: .
v_gene: TRBV19
CDR3nt: TGTGCCAGTAGTCTCGACAGGGGGGGCGAGCAGTACTTC
CDR3aa: CASSLDRGGEQYF

d_gene: TRBD1
j_gene: TRBJ1-1
abundance: .
v_gene: TRBV6-4
CDR3nt: TGTGCCAGCAGTGCCTCGGGACAGGGGATCACTGAAGCTTTCTTT
CDR3aa: CASSASGQGITEAFF

d_gene: .
j_gene: TRBJ2-1
abundance: .
v_gene: TRBV5-1
CDR3nt: TGCGCCAGCAGCCCACAAGGGTCCATCAATGAGCAGTTCTTC
CDR3aa: CASSPQGSINEQFF

d_gene: TRBD1
j_gene: TRBJ1-6
abundance: .
v_gene: TRBV19
CDR3nt: TGTGCCAGTAGTTTCCGGACAGGGGGCAGTTCACCCCTCCACTTT
CDR3aa: CASSFRTGGSSPLHF

d_gene: .
j_gene: TRBJ2-5
abundance: .
v_gene: TRBV3-1/TRBV3-2
CDR3nt: TGTGCCAGCAGCCAAGCCGGGACAAACCAAGAGACCCAGTACTTC
CDR3aa: CASSQAGTNQETQYF

d_gene: .
j_gene: TRBJ1-1
abundance: .
v_gene: TRBV20-1
CDR3nt: TGCAGTGCCAGTCCAGGGGACACTGAAGCTTTCTTT
CDR3aa: CSASPGDTEAFF

d_gene: .
j_gene: TRBJ2-5
abundance: once
v_gene: TRBV5-6
CDR3nt: TGTGCCAGCAGCTACGGGACAGCGGGGACCCAGTACTTC
CDR3aa: CASSYGTAGTQYF

d_gene: TRBD1
j_gene: TRBJ1-4
abundance: few
v_gene: TRBV2
CDR3nt: TGTGCCAGCAGGGGGACAGGGATCACTGAAAAACTGTTTTTT
CDR3aa: CASRGTGITEKLFF

d_gene: .
j_gene: TRBJ2-1
abundance: .
v_gene: TRBV28
CDR3nt: TGTGCCAGCAGTTTATACAGGGGAGGGCATGAGCAGTTCTTC
CDR3aa: CASSLYRGGHEQFF

d_gene: .
j_gene: TRBJ1-3
abundance: .
v_gene: TRBV5-1
CDR3nt: TGCGCCAGCAGCTTGGGTCCAGGGGTGGAGGCCATATATTTT
CDR3aa: CASSLGPGVEAIYF

d_gene: .
j_gene: TRBJ2-7
abundance: few
v_gene: TRBV6-5
CDR3nt: TGTGCCAGCAGTTGGCGAGGGGACGAGCAGTACTTC
CDR3aa: CASSWRGDEQYF

d_gene: .
j_gene: TRBJ2-7
abundance: .
v_gene: TRBV7-2
CDR3nt: TGTGCCAGCAGCCCGGGCCAAGCCCACGAGCAGTACTTC
CDR3aa: CASSPGQAHEQYF

d_gene: TRBD2
j_gene: TRBJ2-7
abundance: .
v_gene: TRBV9
CDR3nt: TGTGCCAGCAGCCACGGGAATACTAGCGGCTACGAGCAGTACTTC
CDR3aa: CASSHGNTSGYEQYF

d_gene: TRBD1
j_gene: TRBJ2-7
abundance: .
v_gene: TRBV6-5
CDR3nt: TGTGCCAGCAGTTACGGGACAGGGATCGAGCAGTACTTC
CDR3aa: CASSYGTGIEQYF

d_gene: TRBD1
j_gene: TRBJ1-2
abundance: .
v_gene: TRBV7-2
CDR3nt: TGTGCCAGCAGTCCCACAGGGGGCGCCAATGGCTACACCTTC
CDR3aa: CASSPTGGANGYTF

d_gene: TRBD1
j_gene: TRBJ2-1
abundance: .
v_gene: TRBV5-1
CDR3nt: TGCGCCAGCAGCTTGTGGGGATCTACAGGGGGCGACCCCCTTGAGTTCTTC
CDR3aa: CASSLWGSTGGDPLEFF

d_gene: .
j_gene: TRBJ1-4
abundance: .
v_gene: TRBV19
CDR3nt: TGTGCCAGTAGTGCCAACAGGGACTATAATGAAAAACTGTTTTTT
CDR3aa: CASSANRDYNEKLFF

d_gene: .
j_gene: TRBJ2-5
abundance: once
v_gene: TRBV11-3
CDR3nt: TGTGCCAGCAGCCCCCCCGGGAAAGAGACCCAGTACTTC
CDR3aa: CASSPPGKETQYF

d_gene: TRBD2
j_gene: TRBJ2-3
abundance: .
v_gene: TRBV5-1
CDR3nt: TGCGCCAGCAGCGTAACCGGGGGGTCCACAGATACGCAGTATTTT
CDR3aa: CASSVTGGSTDTQYF

d_gene: TRBD1
j_gene: TRBJ1-6
abundance: .
v_gene: TRBV6-5
CDR3nt: TGTGCCAGCATCAGGGGGGAGTTCTATTCACCCCTCCACTTT
CDR3aa: CASIRGEFYSPLHF

d_gene: .
j_gene: TRBJ2-2
abundance: .
v_gene: TRBV9
CDR3nt: TGTGCCAGCACCCCGAGAGAGGCCGGGGAGCTGTTTTTT
CDR3aa: CASTPREAGELFF